Each of the 8 T cell receptor beta chains below was sequenced from the same sample in a study of OX40 agonist ivuxolimab in advanced cancers. Here immunoSEQ multiplex PCR was the method, and the copy in TCRdb shows in-frame clones only, minus some. Of approximately 58,000 clones in the sample, roughly 81% are singletons; the top ten hold 4.5% to 5.5%. The sample in question was CD4+ or CD8+ T cells sorted from blood, obtained in a trial of the OX40 agonist ivuxolimab. The receptors derive from an adult with an advanced solid tumor such as melanoma, head and neck, liver or kidney cancer.

The CDR3, as DNA: TGCAGCGTTAAGGGGGATCAGGAAAAACTGTTTTTT. The encoded protein is CSVKGDQEKLFF. The chain carries TRBV29-1 and TRBJ1-4; a possible D gene is TRBD1 (6 bases). Trimming cost V 5 bases and J 8 bases, with 12 bases left between them. From germline, CDR1 is SQVTM and CDR2 ANQGSEA. The CDR3 loop spans 12 amino acids.

This chain connects TRBV7-2 to TRBJ2-4, with D unclear. Trimming stripped 1 base from V and 9 bases from J, with 13 bases between. The CDR3 spans 14 residues. CDR1 and CDR2 from the germline V gene are SGHTA and FQGNSA. The DNA for the CDR3 is TGTGCCAGCAGCTTAGAGACGGGTTCGGCCATTCAGTACTTC. The encoded protein is CASSLETGSAIQYF.

CDR3 DNA: TGTGCCAGCAGCTTCGGCTTTGGGAACACTGAAGCTTTCTTT. It translates to CASSFGFGNTEAFF. The gene calls are TRBV5-6 and TRBJ1-1; unclear D gene. Trimming shortened V by 2 bases and J by 1 base, and 9 bases separated the two germline ends. CDR1 SGHDT and CDR2 YYEEEE come from the germline V gene. The CDR3 runs 14 residues.

The rearrangement links TRBV27 to TRBJ1-2, with a weak D call TRBD1 (6 bases). V was pared by 4 bases and J by 3 bases, with 15 bases between. Germline assignment: CDR1 MNHEY and CDR2 SMNVEV (reference sequence). This CDR3 contains 15 residues. The CDR3 region has the DNA TGTGCCAGCAGTTCTGGGCAGGGGATGCACTATGGCTACACCTTC. Translated, it gives CASSSGQGMHYGYTF.

V usage is TRBV6-6 and J usage is TRBJ1-6; weak D call: TRBD1 (5 bases). There are 12 residues in the CDR3. The V gene lost 6 bases and the J gene lost 10 bases, with 10 bases spanning the gap. Germline V gene data show CDR1 as MNHNY and CDR2 as SVGAGI (reference sequence). The CDR3 nucleotides are TGTGCCAGCAGCCCGGGGGACTCACCCCTCCACTTT. Its protein product is CASSPGDSPLHF.

The genes are TRBV7-7 and TRBJ2-6, with TRBD1 as a possible D gene (6 bases). V gave up 5 bases and J gave up 5 bases, with 19 bases separating them. The CDR3 runs to 17 residues. In germline, CDR1 is SSHAT, CDR2 FNYEAQ (reference sequence). The CDR3 region has the DNA TGTGCCAGCAGCGGATGGGGGCCACAAAGTCGGGCCAACGTCCTGACTTTC. Amino acid sequence: CASSGWGPQSRANVLTF.

The rearrangement uses TRBV10-2 and TRBJ2-1, with 9 bases lining up with TRBD2. CDR3 size: 16 residues. Germline CDR1 and CDR2: WSHSY and SAAADI. V was pared by 2 bases and J by 8 bases, with 10 bases of the junction left unmatched. The CDR3 nucleotides read TGCGCCAGCAGTGAGCCAAATAGCGGGAGATTCTATGAGCAGTTCTTC. Translation: CASSEPNSGRFYEQFF.

The gene calls are TRBV6-1 and TRBJ2-7, with D maybe TRBD1 (5 bases). This CDR3 contains 14 residues. Germline lookup yields CDR1 MNHNS and CDR2 SASEGT. Trimming took 2 bases from V and 3 from J, leaving 11 bases between them. The CDR3 bases are TGTGCCAGCAGTGAAATCATACAGGACTACGAGCAGTACTTC. As protein: CASSEIIQDYEQYF.